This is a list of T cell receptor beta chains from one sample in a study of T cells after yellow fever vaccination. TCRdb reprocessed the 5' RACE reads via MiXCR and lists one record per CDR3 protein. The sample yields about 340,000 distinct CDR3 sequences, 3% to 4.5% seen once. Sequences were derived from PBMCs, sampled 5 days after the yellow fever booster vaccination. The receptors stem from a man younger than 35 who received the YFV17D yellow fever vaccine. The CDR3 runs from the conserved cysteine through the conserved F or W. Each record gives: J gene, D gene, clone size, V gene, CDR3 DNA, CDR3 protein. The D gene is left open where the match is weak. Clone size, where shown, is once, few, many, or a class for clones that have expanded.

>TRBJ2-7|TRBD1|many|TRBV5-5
TGTGCCAGCAGCCGGGGCGGGACAGGTCCCTACGAGCAGTACTTC
CASSRGGTGPYEQYF
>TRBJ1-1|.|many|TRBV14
TGTGCCAGCAGCCAAAGGGGTGCTTTGAACACTGAAGCTTTCTTT
CASSQRGALNTEAFF
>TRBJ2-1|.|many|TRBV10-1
TGCGCCAGCAGTGAGAGCCGGACAGCAAGTAATCGGTTCTTC
CASSESRTASNRFF
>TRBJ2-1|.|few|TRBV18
TGTGCCAGCTCACTTGGGGGTGCTTCTAATGAGCAGTTCTTC
CASSLGGASNEQFF
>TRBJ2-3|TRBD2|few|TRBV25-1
TGTGCCAGCAGTGATCTTAGCGGGCGGTTCACAGATACGCAGTATTTT
CASSDLSGRFTDTQYF
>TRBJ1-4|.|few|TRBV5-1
TGCGCCAGCAGCGAAGGGGGGAGGCATGAAAAACTGTTTTTT
CASSEGGRHEKLFF
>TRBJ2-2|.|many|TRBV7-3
TGTGCCAGCAGTCCCGGGTTGGGCGGGGAGCTGTTTTTT
CASSPGLGGELFF
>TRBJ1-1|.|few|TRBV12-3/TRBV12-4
TGTGCCAGCAGTTTCCATGCCGTAGACCTGGGGGCTTTCTTT
CASSFHAVDLGAFF
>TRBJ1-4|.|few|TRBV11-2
TGTGCCAGCAGCTTACCGGGAATAGGCACTAATGAAAAACTGTTTTTT
CASSLPGIGTNEKLFF
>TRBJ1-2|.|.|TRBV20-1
TGCAGCCCCACGGCTGTTGGGCCCAGGGGCTATGGCTACACCTTC
CSPTAVGPRGYGYTF
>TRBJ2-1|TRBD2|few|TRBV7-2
TGTGCCAGCAGCTCCACTCTTGAGCGGGGGATTTACAATGAGCAGTTCTTC
CASSSTLERGIYNEQFF
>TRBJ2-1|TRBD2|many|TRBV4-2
TGTGCCAGCAGCCAAGTCAGTAGCGGGGGAGGCAATGAGCAGTTCTTC
CASSQVSSGGGNEQFF
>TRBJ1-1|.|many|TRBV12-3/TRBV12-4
TGTGCCAGCAGTTTTGCAGGGCTGAACACTGAAGCTTTCTTT
CASSFAGLNTEAFF
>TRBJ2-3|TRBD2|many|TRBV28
TGTGCCAGCAGACCACTTACTAGCGGGGGGGCACGAGATACGCAGTATTTT
CASRPLTSGGARDTQYF
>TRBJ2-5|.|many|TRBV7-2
TGTGCCAGCAGCTCAGTCCGTCTCGGGGGAGGCCAAGAGACCCAGTACTTC
CASSSVRLGGGQETQYF
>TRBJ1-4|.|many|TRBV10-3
TGTGCCATCAGTGGTCTCCAGAATGAAAAACTGTTTTTT
CAISGLQNEKLFF
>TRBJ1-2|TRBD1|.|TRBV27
TGTGCCAGCAGCCACAGGGGGTTGGGCTACACCTTC
CASSHRGLGYTF
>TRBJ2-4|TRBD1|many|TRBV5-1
TGCGCCAGCAGCTCTGGGACAGGCCCCAGAACCATTCAGTACTTC
CASSSGTGPRTIQYF
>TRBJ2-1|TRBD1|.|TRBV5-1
TGCGCCAGCAGCTTGACAGGGGGGTCGAATGAGCAGTTCTTC
CASSLTGGSNEQFF
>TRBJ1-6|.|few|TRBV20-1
TGCAGTGCTAGAGTGTTCGGCAAAACCTATAATTCACCCCTCCACTTT
CSARVFGKTYNSPLHF
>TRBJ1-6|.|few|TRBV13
TGTGCCAGCAGTAGGGGCCGTGGGGCCCTCCACTTT
CASSRGRGALHF
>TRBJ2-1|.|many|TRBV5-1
TGCGCCAGCAGCTGGGGGGACGGGTACAATGAGCAGTTCTTC
CASSWGDGYNEQFF
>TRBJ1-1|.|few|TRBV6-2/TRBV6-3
TGTGCCAGCAGCCGCGGGGGAGGAGAAGCTTTCTTT
CASSRGGGEAFF
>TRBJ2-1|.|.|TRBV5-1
TGCGCCAGCAGCTTTTGGGGGGCGCGAAATGAGCAGTTCTTC
CASSFWGARNEQFF
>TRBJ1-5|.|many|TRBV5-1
TGCGCCAGCAGCCCAGAAGGCAATCAGCCCCAGCATTTT
CASSPEGNQPQHF
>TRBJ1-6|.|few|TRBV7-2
TGTGCCAGCAGCTTAAGTTACAATTATTCACCCCTCCACTTT
CASSLSYNYSPLHF
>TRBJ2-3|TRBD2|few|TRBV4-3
TGCGCCAGCAGCCCCAAACCGGTCGTAGCGGGGGGGCCGTGGACAGATACGCAGTATTTT
CASSPKPVVAGGPWTDTQYF
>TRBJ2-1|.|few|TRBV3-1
TGTGCCAGCAGCCAAAGTACACAGGGTGAGCAGTTCTTC
CASSQSTQGEQFF